A single T cell receptor beta chain is shown here with its context. Its specific antigen is unknown. Nothing much larger sits one base from this clone, and base qualities are not available. Trimming takes 3 bases off V and 0 bases off J; junction bases not matched to a gene: 10. Per the germline V gene, SQVTM is the CDR1 and ANQGSEA is the CDR2. Reading from cysteine to phenylalanine, the CDR3 counts 17 amino acids. CDR3 DNA only is kept here, 51 bases in frame from base 1. Genomic DNA was isolated from the sorted cells so that the TCRbeta CDR3 region could be sequenced. The immunoSEQ Assay was used to sequence the TCRbeta CDR3 regions. This immuneACCESS table, as held by TCRdb, lists in-frame sequences with V and J called but not all clones. Of the missing ones, under half trace to an unresolved V gene in checked studies; the others have no known cause. This sample lists roughly 10,000 clones; around nine tenths were detected once. Together, the top ten hold approximately 10% of the sample.

These data originate in a study of OX40 agonist ivuxolimab in advanced cancers. For the wider study: Ivuxolimab was a fully human IgG2 agonistic monoclonal antibody targeting the costimulatory receptor OX40 (CD134). A male proportion of around 83% and a mean age of about 60 years, ranging from about 23 to 90, were recorded for the dose-escalation cohort. Partial responses occurred in three dose-escalation patients: two with cutaneous melanoma and one with hepatocellular carcinoma. Of the approximately 50 patients in dose escalation, some 19 had hepatocellular carcinoma, about 15 had melanoma, 9 had renal cell carcinoma and 9 had head and neck cancer. The paper reports the monotherapy dose-escalation portion (N of about 50 patients) of the phase I ivuxolimab trial. Intravenous ivuxolimab was administered to patients every 2 weeks at six dose levels: 0.01, 0.1, 0.3, 1.5, 3 and 10 mg/kg. Prior anti-PD-1, anti-PD-L1 or anti-CTLA-4 therapy was permitted, and checkpoint inhibitors had been received by around 40% of dose-escalation patients. The purpose of peripheral TCRbeta sequencing was to test whether ivuxolimab changed TCR sequence diversity and led to clonal T-cell expansion.

Patients with a history of autoimmune disease or receiving systemic immunosuppression were excluded from the trial. Peripheral blood for TCR sequencing was collected from all dose cohorts at baseline, on cycle 4 day 1, and on cycle 7 day 1. Samples were obtained from an open-label, multicenter, first-in-human phase I dose-escalation trial of ivuxolimab. Adults with locally advanced or metastatic melanoma, renal cell, hepatocellular, or head and neck squamous cell carcinoma were enrolled in the trial. CD4+ and CD8+ T cells were sorted separately from peripheral blood before TCR sequencing. The full study reports these points: At doses from 0.1 to 3.0 mg/kg, clonal expansion was seen in both CD4+ and CD8+ blood T cells between baseline and week 6. Which antigens the clonally expanded peripheral T cells were specific for was not determined. After ivuxolimab, expanded clones were on average more numerous among CD8+ T cells than among CD4+ T cells. Low levels of normalized T-cell clonal expansion were also seen in some patients who did not respond. In the 0.1-3.0 mg/kg groups, partial responders were among the patients with the lowest normalized peripheral clonal expansion, particularly in CD8+ T cells.

The sample consisted of CD4+ or CD8+ T cells sorted from blood, taken in a trial of the OX40 agonist ivuxolimab. This receptor was taken from an adult with an advanced solid tumor such as melanoma, head and neck, liver or kidney cancer. This chain joins TRBV29-1 to TRBJ2-3, with 9 bases aligning to TRBD2. The base sequence is TGCAGCGTTGACGGAGCGGGGGGACCACTGAGCACAGATACGCAGTATTTT. Protein translation: CSVDGAGGPLSTDTQYF.